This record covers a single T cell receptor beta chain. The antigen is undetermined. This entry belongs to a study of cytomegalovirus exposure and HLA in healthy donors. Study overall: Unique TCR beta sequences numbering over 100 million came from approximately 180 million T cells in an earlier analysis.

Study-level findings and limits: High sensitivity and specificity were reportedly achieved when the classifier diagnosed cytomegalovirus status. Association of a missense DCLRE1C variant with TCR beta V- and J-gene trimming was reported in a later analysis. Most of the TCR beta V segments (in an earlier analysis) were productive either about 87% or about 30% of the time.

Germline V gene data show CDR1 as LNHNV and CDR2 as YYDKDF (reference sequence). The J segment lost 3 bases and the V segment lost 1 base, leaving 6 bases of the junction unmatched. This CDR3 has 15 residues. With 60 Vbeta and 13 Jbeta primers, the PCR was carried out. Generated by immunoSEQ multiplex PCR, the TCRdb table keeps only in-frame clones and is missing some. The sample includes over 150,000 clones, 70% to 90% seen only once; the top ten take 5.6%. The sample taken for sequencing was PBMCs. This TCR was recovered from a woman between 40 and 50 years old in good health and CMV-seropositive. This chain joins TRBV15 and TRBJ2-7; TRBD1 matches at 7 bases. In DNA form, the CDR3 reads TGTGCCACCAGCAGAGCCGGGACAGACTTCTACGAGCAGTACTTC. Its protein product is CATSRAGTDFYEQYF.